Presented here are 29 T cell receptor beta chains from one specimen sequenced in a study of cytomegalovirus exposure and HLA in healthy donors. Researchers ran the PCR with 60 Vbeta and 13 Jbeta primers. Profiled with immunoSEQ multiplex PCR; TCRdb holds only in-frame clones, not every one. Of tens of thousands of clones listed, approximately 78% are singletons. What was sequenced was PBMCs. The source of these receptors is a man aged 35-49 years in good health and CMV-seronegative.

The chain joins TRBV5-4 to TRBJ2-7, with 8 nucleotides matching TRBD2. The CDR3 runs to 15 residues. V shed 4 bases, J shed 7 bases, and the junction held 13 bases outside the gene matches. Germline CDR1 reads SGHNT; CDR2 reads YYREEE (reference sequence). The CDR3 coding sequence is TGTGCCAGCAGCCCCTTTAGCGGGGTCGAGGGTGAGCAGTACTTC. Translating it yields CASSPFSGVEGEQYF.

The chain carries TRBV28 and TRBJ2-3, with 10 bases matching TRBD2. The CDR3 covers 18 residues. The germline CDR1 and CDR2 sequences are MDHEN and SYDVKM. V dropped 3 bases and J dropped 7; count of bases not matched to a gene: 16. This CDR3 is CASSLPGGLAGVGNTQYF. As DNA, the CDR3 is TGTGCCAGCAGTTTGCCCGGGGGGCTAGCGGGAGTTGGGAATACGCAGTATTTT.

This clone was detected only a few times. The rearrangement uses TRBV2 and TRBJ2-3, with 10 bases that match TRBD2. This CDR3 comprises 14 residues. Germline assignment: CDR1 SNHLY and CDR2 FYNNEI. V trimming: 7 bases; J trimming: 4 bases; junction bases outside the gene matches: 5. In nucleotides, the CDR3 is TGTGCCAGCAACCTAGCGGGAGAGGCAGATACGCAGTATTTT. It encodes CASNLAGEADTQYF.

The chain joins TRBV4-2 to TRBJ2-7; TRBD1 aligns across 7 bases. After removal of 4 bases from V and 6 bases from J, the junction contained 15 bases not matched to a gene. The CDR3 extends over 16 amino acids. CDR1 and CDR2 (germline): LGHNA, YNFKEQ. The CDR3 nucleotides read TGTGCCAGCAGCCCGTTGGGCCGAGGGGGCATCTTCGAGCAGTACTTC. Translated: CASSPLGRGGIFEQYF.

This clone was counted a single time. The V gene is TRBV10-3, the J gene TRBJ1-4; D not certain. The CDR3 is 13 residues long. Germline V gene data show CDR1 as ENHRY and CDR2 as SYGVKD. V was cut by 3 bases and J by 4 bases, with 6 bases left in between. DNA for the CDR3: TGTGCCATCAGTGACGGGAGTAATGAAAAACTGTTTTTT. Its protein is CAISDGSNEKLFF.

V and J are TRBV4-1 and TRBJ2-7, with 12 bases that match TRBD2. The CDR3 is 15 residues long. CDR1 and CDR2 (germline): MGHRA, YSYEKL. V shed 1 base and J 3 bases; nucleotides not matched to a gene: 1. Written as DNA, the CDR3 is TGCGCCAGCAGCCAAGGGACTAGCGGGATCTACGAGCAGTACTTC. Its protein product is CASSQGTSGIYEQYF.

This chain connects TRBV29-1 to TRBJ1-1; 11 nucleotides match TRBD1. The J segment lost 1 base and the V segment lost 4 bases, leaving 5 bases of the junction unmatched. Looked up from germline, CDR1 is SQVTM and CDR2 is ANQGSEA. There are 15 residues in the CDR3. The CDR3 is CSVAGTGGPNTEAFF. The DNA of the CDR3 is TGCAGCGTTGCCGGGACAGGGGGGCCGAACACTGAAGCTTTCTTT.

The V gene is TRBV7-2, the J gene TRBJ2-7; tentatively, D is TRBD2 (6 bases). The germline V and J ends were trimmed by 5 bases and 2 bases, with 19 bases remaining between them. This CDR3 has 16 residues. Germline values: CDR1 SGHTA, CDR2 FQGNSA. The DNA of the CDR3 is TGTGCCAGCAGCCGGGGGACTTGGGCGGATACCTACGAGCAGTACTTC. Translated: CASSRGTWADTYEQYF.

The CDR3 nucleotides are TGCGCCAGCAGCCAAGAAGGGGGTAGCAATCAGCCCCAGCATTTT. This encodes CASSQEGGSNQPQHF. The rearrangement joins TRBV4-1 to TRBJ1-5; TRBD1 might be the D (6 bases). CDR1 is MGHRA and CDR2 is YSYEKL in the germline V gene. The CDR3 totals 15 residues. V gave up 0 bases and J gave up 0 bases, with 6 bases separating them.

The rearrangement joins TRBV5-4 to TRBJ2-3, with 12 bases aligning to TRBD1. This CDR3 is 17 amino acids long. In germline, CDR1 is SGHNT, CDR2 YYREEE (reference sequence). V dropped 5 bases and J dropped 3; count of bases not matched to a gene: 10. The CDR3 region is CASSRGDRGPVTDTQYF. The CDR3 DNA is TGTGCCAGCAGTCGGGGGGACAGGGGGCCTGTAACAGATACGCAGTATTTT. Full variable domain (missing parts from reference TRBV5-4 and TRBJ2-3): ETGVTQSPTHLIKTRGQQVTLRCSSQSGHNTVSWYQQALGQGPQFIFQYYREEENGRGNFPPRFSGLQFPNYSSELNVNALELDDSALYLCASSRGDRGPVTDTQYFGPGTRLTVL.

V usage is TRBV27 and J usage is TRBJ2-3, with 10 bases fitting TRBD1. Trimming took 5 bases from V and 5 from J; bases not matched to a gene: 13. Germline values: CDR1 MNHEY, CDR2 SMNVEV (reference sequence). This CDR3 region has 17 residues. CDR3 sequence reads: CASSPVLDRGRGDTQYF. The CDR3 DNA sequence: TGTGCCAGCAGTCCTGTACTGGACAGGGGGAGGGGAGATACGCAGTATTTT.

The V call is TRBV5-6, the J call TRBJ1-2; D might be TRBD1 (5 bases). The CDR3 length is 16 residues. The V end was cut by 0 bases, the J end by 1 base, with 13 bases between. Germline CDR1 reads SGHDT; CDR2 reads YYEEEE. CDR3 DNA sequence: TGTGCCAGCAGCTTGGGGGCAGGGCTCCGTAACTATGGCTACACCTTC. Translation gives CASSLGAGLRNYGYTF.

This clone was counted a few times. The genes are TRBV30 and TRBJ2-1, with a tentative D call TRBD2 (5 bases). V shed 4 bases and J shed 2 bases, with 12 bases lying between them. Looked up from germline, CDR1 is GTSNPN and CDR2 is SVGIG (reference sequence). The length of the CDR3 is 14 residues. The CDR3 nucleotides read TGTGCCTGGACCCCCCGAGGGCCCTACAATGAGCAGTTCTTC. Encoded protein: CAWTPRGPYNEQFF.

The chain links TRBV11-2 to TRBJ1-1, with D unclear. Between the trimmed V and J ends, which lost 4 bases and 3 bases, there was a span of 15 bases. CDR3 length equals 15 residues. Per germline, CDR1 SGHAT and CDR2 FQNNGV. CDR3: CASSSTDWAYTEAFF. CDR3 nucleotides: TGTGCCAGCAGCTCTACCGATTGGGCGTACACTGAAGCTTTCTTT.

This chain uses TRBV7-6 with TRBJ2-7, with a tentative D call TRBD1 (6 bases). Trimming took 4 bases from V and 0 from J, leaving 13 bases between them. CDR3 length equals 15 residues. CDR1 SGHVS and CDR2 FNYEAQ come from the germline V gene. As DNA, the CDR3 is TGTGCCAGCAGCTCAGCGGACAGTTCCTCCTACGAGCAGTACTTC. This sequence encodes CASSSADSSSYEQYF.

The chain recombines TRBV6-1 with TRBJ1-1; TRBD1 might be the D (5 bases). CDR1 is MNHNS, CDR2 SASEGT, per germline. This CDR3 region has 15 residues. V was shortened by 2 bases and J by 0 bases, with 10 bases between the two germline ends. CDR3 sequence reads: CASSERAGVNTEAFF. CDR3 DNA sequence: TGTGCCAGCAGTGAAAGGGCGGGGGTGAACACTGAAGCTTTCTTT.

The chain uses TRBV7-9 and TRBJ2-5, with a tentative D call TRBD2 (5 bases). V dropped 0 bases and J dropped 5 bases, with 13 bases sitting between them. Germline lookup yields CDR1 SEHNR and CDR2 FQNEAQ (reference sequence). The CDR3 extends over 15 amino acids. The CDR3 coding sequence is TGTGCCAGCAGCTTAGCGCTAGCTTTGGGGGAGACCCAGTACTTC. This gives the protein CASSLALALGETQYF.

The genes are TRBV29-1 and TRBJ2-1; 10 bases fit TRBD2. CDR1 and CDR2 from the germline V gene are SQVTM and ANQGSEA. J was trimmed by 6 bases and V by 2 bases; bases with no gene match: 7. CDR3 size: 15 residues. The CDR3: CSVEIGASGSNEQFF. CDR3 DNA sequence: TGCAGCGTTGAAATCGGGGCTAGCGGGAGCAATGAGCAGTTCTTC.

The chain couples TRBV10-2 to TRBJ2-5; D unclear. The J call is doubtful: the DNA matches TRBJ2-7 better. The germline V gene has CDR1 WSHSY and CDR2 SAAADI. The CDR3 length is 13 residues. The CDR3 region has the DNA TGCGCCAGCACCTTAGACAAGGCCTACGAGCAGTACTTC. As protein: CASTLDKAYEQYF.

This clone was picked up a small number of times. The V gene is TRBV11-3, the J gene TRBJ2-2; D uncertain. Germline V CDR1 and CDR2: SGHNT, YENEEA. V dropped 6 bases and J dropped 6 bases, with 11 bases sitting between them. This CDR3 spans 13 amino acids. The CDR3 protein is CASSHSSPGELFF. The CDR3 DNA sequence: TGTGCCAGCAGTCATAGCAGTCCCGGGGAGCTGTTTTTT.

This clone came up a few times. This rearrangement joins TRBV28 to TRBJ1-2; no firm D call. The CDR3 spans 13 residues. Germline CDR1 MDHEN, CDR2 SYDVKM. The ends were cut back, 6 bases at V and 7 bases at J, with 15 bases in the middle. The CDR3 DNA reads TGTGCCAGCAGCGGAGGGAAAACGGGTGGCTACACCTTC. Translating gives CASSGGKTGGYTF.

This chain's CDR3 is CASREGGLYNEQFF. The CDR3, as DNA: TGTGCCAGCAGGGAAGGAGGGCTCTACAATGAGCAGTTCTTC. This rearrangement joins TRBV6-5 to TRBJ2-1, with D possibly TRBD2 on 6 matching bases. V was cut by 6 bases and J by 3 bases, with 12 bases left in between. From germline, CDR1 is MNHEY and CDR2 SVGAGI. The CDR3 has 14 amino acids.

The chain carries TRBV10-3 and TRBJ1-1, with D maybe TRBD1 (5 bases). Germline V gene data show CDR1 as ENHRY and CDR2 as SYGVKD. Trimming pared 3 bases from V and 11 bases from J, leaving 13 bases between. This CDR3 comprises 12 residues. The CDR3 sequence: CAISDPGTRAFF. Here the CDR3 DNA reads TGTGCCATCAGTGATCCCGGGACTCGGGCTTTCTTT.

This clone counts as medium-sized (0.01 to 0.1%). The CDR3 loop is CASRVPLTGAMNTEAFF. The CDR3 region has the DNA TGTGCCAGCAGAGTACCACTGACAGGAGCCATGAACACTGAAGCTTTCTTT. V is TRBV5-4 and J is TRBJ1-1; perhaps TRBD1 as D (6 bases). V was pared by 5 bases and J by 0 bases, with 20 bases between. The CDR3 extends over 17 amino acids. The germline V gene encodes CDR1 SGHNT and CDR2 YYREEE (reference sequence).

This sequence joins TRBV19 and TRBJ2-1; D remains unclear. The CDR3 is 11 residues long. V lost 3 bases and J lost 6, with 3 bases in between. Germline CDR1 and CDR2: LNHDA and SQIVND (reference sequence). The CDR3 region is CASSILNEQFF. In DNA form, the CDR3 reads TGTGCCAGTAGTATCCTCAATGAGCAGTTCTTC.

This chain links TRBV2 with TRBJ2-7, with 8 bases lining up with TRBD2. The germline CDR1 and CDR2 sequences are SNHLY and FYNNEI. V lost 7 bases, J lost 0 bases, and 8 bases stayed unmatched. The CDR3 is made up of 15 amino acids. For the CDR3, the DNA is TGTGCCAGCACCCCCGGGGGGGCGGCCTCCTACGAGCAGTACTTC. Its protein product is CASTPGGAASYEQYF.

The V and J genes are TRBV5-8 and TRBJ1-1; no clear D gene. The CDR3 runs 12 residues. V dropped 2 bases and J dropped 11 bases, with 13 bases sitting between them. Germline values: CDR1 SGHTS, CDR2 YDEGEE. For the CDR3, the DNA is TGTGCCAGCAGCTTCGACCGCGGGAGGGCTTTCTTT. Translated, it gives CASSFDRGRAFF.

V and J are TRBV30 and TRBJ2-7, with TRBD1 matching over 7 bases. V shed 0 bases and J 4 bases; nucleotides not matched to a gene: 3. Germline V CDR1 and CDR2: GTSNPN, SVGIG (reference sequence). The length of the CDR3 is 13 residues. Written as DNA, the CDR3 is TGTGCCTGGAGTGTGGGGACAGTTTACGAGCAGTACTTC. It specifies CAWSVGTVYEQYF.

This chain connects TRBV7-6 to TRBJ1-1, with D tentatively TRBD1 (5 bases). The ends were cut back, 5 bases at V and 0 bases at J, with 10 bases in the middle. The CDR3 consists of 14 residues. Germline lookup yields CDR1 SGHVS and CDR2 FNYEAQ. The CDR3 coding sequence is TGTGCCAGCAGCAATCGACAGTTGAACACTGAAGCTTTCTTT. It specifies CASSNRQLNTEAFF. Based on the CDR3 plus reference TRBV7-6 and TRBJ1-1, the full variable domain is GAGVSQSPRYKVTKRGQDVALRCDPISGHVSLYWYRQALGQGPEFLTYFNYEAQQDKSGLPNDRFSAERPEGSISTLTIQRTEQRDSAMYRCASSNRQLNTEAFFGQGTRLTVV.